This T cell receptor beta chain was retrieved from a study of blood T cell repertoires in COVID-19. About the research overall: The United States, Italy and Spain provided the acute and convalescent COVID-19 samples. PBMCs, B-cell-depleted T cells, or T cells provided the cDNA or gDNA that made up the material.

In the source study's methods: Reference gene primer amplification gave nucleated cell count estimates. Profiled with immunoSEQ multiplex PCR; TCRdb holds only in-frame clones, not every one. V and J calls and clone size follow that table, whereas D and trimming were derived from the DNA. The top ten hold 5.5% to 8% of the sample, which has 200,000 or so clones, 89% seen once. This CDR3 has 13 residues. The V gene lost 2 bases and the J gene lost 1 base, with 6 bases spanning the gap. Per germline, CDR1 SGHRS and CDR2 YFSETQ. Regarding this clone: This sample also contains other DNA sequences that code for the same CDR3.

This TCR derives from a man in his fifties or sixties who had recovered from COVID-19. The sequencing input was peripheral blood. The chain links TRBV5-1 to TRBJ2-5; D might be TRBD1 (6 bases). The CDR3 DNA sequence: TGCGCCAGCAGCTTACAGGGCCAAGAGACCCAGTACTTC. This sequence encodes CASSLQGQETQYF.